These 5 T cell receptor beta chains originate from one sample sequenced in a study of blood T cell repertoires in COVID-19. Clones were sequenced by immunoSEQ multiplex PCR, and TCRdb holds only the in-frame ones, with some missing. The repertoire has 55,000 to 80,000 clones, approximately 85% of them found once; the top ten carry approximately 30%. Input material: peripheral blood. Source of these receptors: a middle-aged man with acute or convalescent COVID-19.

The V call is TRBV5-5, the J call TRBJ2-7, with D perhaps matching TRBD1 (7 bases). The germline gives CDR1 SGHKS, CDR2 YYEKEE (reference sequence). This CDR3 contains 15 residues. V was pared by 3 bases and J by 2 bases, with 15 bases between. The CDR3 coding sequence is TGTGCCAGCAGCTGGGGGGACAGAAGACCCTACGAGCAGTACTTC. Translation: CASSWGDRRPYEQYF.

The rearrangement joins TRBV5-6 to TRBJ2-7, with 8 bases matching TRBD2. The V and J ends lost 0 bases and 6 bases, in that order; junction bases with no gene match: 2. The CDR3 is 13 amino acids. Germline CDR1 and CDR2: SGHDT and YYEEEE. CDR3 protein: CASSLGGGLEQYF. The CDR3 DNA reads TGTGCCAGCAGCTTGGGCGGGGGGCTCGAGCAGTACTTC.

The chain links TRBV9 to TRBJ1-4, with 8 positions matching TRBD1. The germline CDR1 and CDR2 sequences are SGDLS and YYNGEE. The CDR3 covers 14 residues. Trimming at V came to 0 bases and at J to 7 bases, leaving 2 bases not matched to a gene. The CDR3 sequence: CASSVGQGCEKLFF. CDR3 DNA: TGTGCCAGCAGCGTAGGACAGGGGTGTGAAAAACTGTTTTTT.

This clone was picked up a small number of times. The chain carries TRBV4-1 and TRBJ2-7; D possibly corresponds to TRBD1 (6 bases). Deletions cut 0 bases from V and 7 bases from J, with 13 bases between. From germline, CDR1 is MGHRA and CDR2 YSYEKL. The CDR3 length is 14 residues. In nucleotides, the CDR3 is TGCGCCAGCAGCCAAGATTTTCTGAGGGGGGAGCAGTACTTC. It translates to CASSQDFLRGEQYF.

The sample holds a few counts of this clone. The same CDR3 arises from other DNA sequences in this sample as well. This chain uses TRBV3-1 (or the pseudogene TRBV3-2) with TRBJ1-1; 8 nucleotides align to TRBD1. Losses at the gene ends were 6 bases for V and 1 base for J; bases not matched to a gene: 7. The germline CDR1 and CDR2 sequences are LGHDT and YNNKEL (reference sequence). The CDR3 consists of 15 residues. Written as DNA, the CDR3 is TGTGCCAGCAGTCTCCTAGGGACAGGGAACACTGAAGCTTTCTTT. The encoded protein is CASSLLGTGNTEAFF.